Below are 24 T cell receptor beta chains sequenced from a single sample in a study of cytomegalovirus exposure and HLA in healthy donors. It was with 60 Vbeta and 13 Jbeta primers that the PCR ran. The table came from immunoSEQ multiplex PCR; TCRdb's copy has only in-frame clones and leaves some out. Here the sample spans approximately 110,000 clones, around two thirds being singletons. The sample consisted of PBMCs. These TCRs come from a woman aged 40 to 55 in good health and CMV-seropositive.

In its sample, this clone was seen a few times. The V gene is TRBV9, the J gene TRBJ2-5; 8 nucleotides line up with TRBD2. The CDR3 is made up of 15 amino acids. Losses at the gene ends were 0 bases for V and 5 bases for J; bases not matched to a gene: 6. Looked up from germline, CDR1 is SGDLS and CDR2 is YYNGEE. CDR3 amino acids: CASSVAGGPVETQYF. The CDR3 DNA sequence: TGTGCCAGCAGCGTAGCGGGGGGGCCGGTCGAGACCCAGTACTTC.

V gene TRBV27 combines with J gene TRBJ2-1, with a weak D call TRBD1 (5 bases). Deletions cut 2 bases from V and 13 bases from J, with 15 bases between. The V gene's germline CDR1 is MNHEY and CDR2 SMNVEV (reference sequence). This CDR3 is built from 13 residues. CDR3 sequence: CASSLKKDTSQFF. The DNA for the CDR3 is TGTGCCAGCAGTTTAAAGAAGGACACAAGTCAGTTCTTC.

This rearrangement joins TRBV5-4 to TRBJ1-1, with a tentative D call TRBD1 (5 bases). Germline CDR1 and CDR2: SGHNT and YYREEE (reference sequence). With 4 bases removed from V and 5 bases from J, the gap between germline ends came to 18 bases. The CDR3 consists of 15 residues. The CDR3: CASSLARQGYTEAFF. In DNA form, the CDR3 reads TGTGCCAGCAGCCTGGCCCGGCAGGGATATACTGAAGCTTTCTTT.

The chain uses TRBV4-1 and TRBJ1-1, with 8 positions matching TRBD1. The CDR3 extends over 15 amino acids. J gave up 3 bases and V 4 bases, and 7 bases lay outside the gene matches. Per germline, CDR1 MGHRA and CDR2 YSYEKL. This chain's CDR3 is CASSRGQGSYTEAFF. The CDR3 coding sequence is TGCGCCAGCAGCCGCGGACAGGGCTCTTACACTGAAGCTTTCTTT.

V gene TRBV29-1 combines with J gene TRBJ2-3; D unresolved. This CDR3 region has 11 residues. Germline CDR1 is SQVTM and CDR2 is ANQGSEA. V was pared by 7 bases and J by 6 bases, with 11 bases between. The CDR3 nucleotides read TGCAGCGCTCCTAAGTCGGATACGCAGTATTTT. The encoded protein is CSAPKSDTQYF.

The chain uses TRBV20-1 and TRBJ1-4; D unresolved. This CDR3 comprises 11 residues. Germline V gene data show CDR1 as DFQATT and CDR2 as SNEGSKA (reference sequence). Trimming took off 6 bases at V and 8 bases at J, with 10 bases between the two ends. CDR3 nucleotide sequence: TGCAGTGCCCCGTCTCGGGAAAAACTGTTTTTT. Amino acid sequence: CSAPSREKLFF.

The J gene is TRBJ1-1, the V gene TRBV7-2; the D is unclear. CDR3 length equals 14 residues. The germline V gene encodes CDR1 SGHTA and CDR2 FQGNSA. Trimming removed 7 bases from V and 0 bases from J, with 12 bases in between. CDR3 sequence (DNA): TGTGCCAGCACCCTGCAACAGATGAACACTGAAGCTTTCTTT. It is translated as CASTLQQMNTEAFF.

J is TRBJ2-3 and V is TRBV2, with TRBD2 matching 14 bases. The CDR3 contains 18 residues. The V gene's germline CDR1 is SNHLY and CDR2 FYNNEI. V was pared by 1 base and J by 0 bases, with 3 bases of the junction left unmatched. CDR3 sequence reads: CASSEGLAGGRSTDTQYF. CDR3 sequence (DNA): TGTGCCAGCAGTGAAGGACTAGCGGGGGGGCGTAGCACAGATACGCAGTATTTT.

The count of this clone is one. The chain couples TRBV29-1 to TRBJ2-7, with 9 bases identical to TRBD1. The ends lost 6 bases at V and 5 bases at J; junction bases unmatched: 8. Looked up from germline, CDR1 is SQVTM and CDR2 is ANQGSEA. The CDR3 spans 13 residues. CDR3 amino acids: CSVLDRGLHEQYF. The CDR3 region has the DNA TGCAGCGTCTTGGACAGGGGTCTCCACGAGCAGTACTTC.

The V call is TRBV11-2, the J call TRBJ1-2; D is possibly TRBD1 (5 bases). Germline assignment: CDR1 SGHAT and CDR2 FQNNGV. The V gene lost 4 bases and the J gene lost 1 base, with 13 bases spanning the gap. The CDR3 contains 15 residues. The CDR3 coding sequence is TGTGCCAGCAGCTCACCTCGGCAGGGTAACTATGGCTACACCTTC. Its translation: CASSSPRQGNYGYTF.

The chain couples TRBV15 to TRBJ1-3; 7 positions agree with TRBD1. Germline CDR1 and CDR2: LNHNV and YYDKDF (reference sequence). CDR3 length equals 15 residues. With 1 base clipped from V and 2 bases from J, the junction kept 2 bases outside the gene matches. The CDR3 DNA sequence: TGTGCCACCAGCAGAGGCGGGACAGCTGGAAACACCATATATTTT. Translation gives CATSRGGTAGNTIYF.

This clone showed up just a few times. The rearrangement joins TRBV5-6 to TRBJ2-1; maybe TRBD2 (6 bases). This CDR3 is 15 amino acids long. The V gene's germline CDR1 is SGHDT and CDR2 YYEEEE. The V end lost 4 bases, the J end lost 4 bases, and 15 bases lay between the germline ends. CDR3 nucleotide sequence: TGTGCCAGCAGCAACTTTGCGGGGTCTTACAATGAGCAGTTCTTC. Its protein is CASSNFAGSYNEQFF.

This chain uses TRBV19 with TRBJ1-2, with 12 bases that match TRBD1. The trim removed 7 bases at V and 8 bases at J, leaving 5 bases unmatched. The CDR3 sequence is 13 residues long. CDR1 and CDR2 from the germline V gene are LNHDA and SQIVND (reference sequence). The CDR3 sequence: CASTRDRGQGYTF. The CDR3, as DNA: TGTGCCAGTACCAGGGACAGGGGGCAGGGCTACACCTTC.

The V call is TRBV5-6, the J call TRBJ2-1; 9 bases map to TRBD1. In germline, CDR1 is SGHDT, CDR2 YYEEEE. V shed 3 bases and J 7 bases; nucleotides not matched to a gene: 11. The CDR3 extends over 16 amino acids. This CDR3 reads CASSSLTGGIENEQFF. For the CDR3, the DNA is TGTGCCAGCAGCTCTCTTACAGGGGGCATAGAGAATGAGCAGTTCTTC.

This chain joins TRBV12-5 and TRBJ2-6; TRBD1 aligns across 11 bases. The J segment lost 1 base and the V segment lost 6 bases, leaving 11 bases of the junction unmatched. The CDR3 is made up of 19 amino acids. In germline, CDR1 is LGHNT, CDR2 FRNRAP. In DNA, the CDR3 is TGTGCTAGTGGCTACGGTACCGGGACAGGGGGATCTGGGGCCAACGTCCTGACTTTC. Encoded protein: CASGYGTGTGGSGANVLTF. The full variable domain, rest sourced from reference TRBV12-5 and TRBJ2-6, is DARVTQTPRHKVTEMGQEVTMRCQPILGHNTVFWYRQTMMQGLELLAYFRNRAPLDDSGMPKDRFSAEMPDATLATLKIQPSEPRDSAVYFCASGYGTGTGGSGANVLTFGAGSRLTVL.

The sample holds a few counts of this clone. The V gene is TRBV7-9, the J gene TRBJ2-5; 11 positions agree with TRBD2. CDR3 length equals 16 residues. Germline loops: CDR1 SEHNR, CDR2 FQNEAQ (reference sequence). The trim removed 5 bases at V and 1 base at J, leaving 6 bases unmatched. The CDR3 region has the DNA TGTGCCAGCAGCCAAGGGACTAGCGGCCCCCAAGAGACCCAGTACTTC. It encodes CASSQGTSGPQETQYF.

The gene calls are TRBV4-2 and TRBJ1-2; no clear D. V shed 0 bases and J shed 5 bases, with 19 bases lying between them. Germline assignment: CDR1 LGHNA and CDR2 YNFKEQ. The CDR3 has 17 residues. The CDR3 spells CASSQDPVAAVTYGYTF. The CDR3 DNA follows: TGTGCCAGCAGCCAAGATCCTGTAGCGGCAGTTACGTATGGCTACACCTTC.

This clone was seen more than once but under ten times. The gene calls are TRBV5-1 and TRBJ2-1; 9 positions match TRBD2. CDR1 and CDR2 from the germline V gene are SGHRS and YFSETQ. Unmatched junction bases numbered 10, after V lost 3 bases and J lost 9 bases. This CDR3 contains 15 residues. The CDR3: CASSYSGRGGFEQFF. The CDR3 DNA sequence: TGCGCCAGCAGCTACTCGGGGCGGGGGGGTTTTGAGCAGTTCTTC.

This chain joins TRBV7-3 and TRBJ2-2, with TRBD1 identical over 8 bases. The junction had 5 bases not matched to a gene; V was cut back by 4 bases and J by 7 bases. CDR3 length: 14 residues. Germline loops: CDR1 SGHTA, CDR2 FQGTGA. The CDR3 spells CASSSDRVSGELFF. As DNA, the CDR3 is TGTGCCAGCAGCTCGGACAGGGTTAGCGGGGAGCTGTTTTTT.

This chain connects TRBV6-5 to TRBJ2-7; tentative D call: TRBD1 (7 bases). V dropped 7 bases and J dropped 2 bases, with 12 bases sitting between them. This CDR3 contains 13 residues. Germline CDR1 is MNHEY and CDR2 is SVGAGI. This CDR3 reads CASTPGGTYEQYF. CDR3 coding DNA: TGTGCCAGCACGCCAGGGGGGACCTACGAGCAGTACTTC.

The rearrangement uses TRBV29-1 and TRBJ2-1, with 8 bases aligning to TRBD1. Germline V gene lookup returns CDR1 SQVTM and CDR2 ANQGSEA. This CDR3 contains 16 residues. V shed 3 bases, J shed 0 bases, and the junction held 7 bases outside the gene matches. DNA of the CDR3: TGCAGCGTTGAGGGATACAGGGGGAGCTCCTACAATGAGCAGTTCTTC. Translation: CSVEGYRGSSYNEQFF.

V gene TRBV19 combines with J gene TRBJ1-2; a weak D match, TRBD1 (5 bases). The CDR3 runs 13 residues. The germline CDR1 and CDR2 sequences are LNHDA and SQIVND (reference sequence). V was pared by 5 bases and J by 2 bases, with 9 bases between. The CDR3 region is CASSPGHNYGYTF. CDR3 sequence (DNA): TGTGCCAGTAGTCCCGGACACAACTATGGCTACACCTTC.

V is TRBV27 and J is TRBJ1-2; 9 bases map to TRBD1. V shed 2 bases, J shed 4 bases, and the junction held 2 bases outside the gene matches. Germline V gene sequence: CDR1 MNHEY, CDR2 SMNVEV (reference sequence). CDR3 length: 14 residues. CDR3 residues: CASSLTGQGYGYTF. CDR3 nucleotide sequence: TGTGCCAGCAGTTTAACGGGACAGGGCTATGGCTACACCTTC.

This chain links TRBV29-1 with TRBJ2-7; unclear D gene. CDR1 and CDR2 (germline): SQVTM, ANQGSEA. CDR3 length: 13 residues. Deletions cut 6 bases from V and 0 bases from J, with 12 bases between. This CDR3 reads CSVRDSSSYEQYF. CDR3 bases: TGCAGCGTACGAGACTCGAGCTCCTACGAGCAGTACTTC.